This T cell receptor (beta chain) was sequenced in a study of blood T cells in healthy people across ages. Findings and caveats of the study: There were more naive CD4+ cells and higher diversity in long-lived donors than in aged donors. It was found that TCR beta diversity correlated strongly with the percentage of naive T cells.

Isolation of PBMCs gave at least 6.5 million cells per sample. Between the trimmed V and J ends, which lost 1 base and 2 bases, there was a span of 7 bases. The CDR3 is made up of 15 amino acids. From germline, CDR1 is KGHDR and CDR2 SFDVKD. Alongside a J-beta primer mix, a sample-barcoded 5' primer served in a second PCR lasting 7 to 11 cycles. Unique molecular identifiers of 12 random nucleotides labeled each cDNA. TCRdb reprocessed the 5' RACE reads with MiXCR, giving one entry per CDR3 protein. The sample records 1.5 million to 2 million distinct CDR3 sequences, 28% being singletons. Remarks on this clonotype: What it binds is unknown.

The chain combines TRBV24-1 with TRBJ2-2; D gene ambiguous. The specimen sequenced was blood. The TCR originated in a woman in her 30s in good health. DNA of the CDR3: TGTGCCACCAGTGATTTCGTCGTAAACACCGGGGAGCTGTTTTTT. Translated, it gives CATSDFVVNTGELFF.